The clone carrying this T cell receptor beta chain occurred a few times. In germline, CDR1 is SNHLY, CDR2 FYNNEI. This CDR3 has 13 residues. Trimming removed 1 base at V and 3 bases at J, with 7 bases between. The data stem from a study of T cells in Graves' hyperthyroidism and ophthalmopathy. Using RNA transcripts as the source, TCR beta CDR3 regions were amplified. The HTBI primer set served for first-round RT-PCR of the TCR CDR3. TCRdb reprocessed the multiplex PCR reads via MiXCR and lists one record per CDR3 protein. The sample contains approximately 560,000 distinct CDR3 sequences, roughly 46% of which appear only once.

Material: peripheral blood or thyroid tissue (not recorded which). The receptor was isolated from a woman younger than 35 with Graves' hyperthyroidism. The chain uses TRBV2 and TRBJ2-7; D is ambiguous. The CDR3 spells CASSEGVIYEQYF. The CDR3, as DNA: TGTGCCAGCAGTGAAGGAGTGATCTACGAGCAGTACTTC.